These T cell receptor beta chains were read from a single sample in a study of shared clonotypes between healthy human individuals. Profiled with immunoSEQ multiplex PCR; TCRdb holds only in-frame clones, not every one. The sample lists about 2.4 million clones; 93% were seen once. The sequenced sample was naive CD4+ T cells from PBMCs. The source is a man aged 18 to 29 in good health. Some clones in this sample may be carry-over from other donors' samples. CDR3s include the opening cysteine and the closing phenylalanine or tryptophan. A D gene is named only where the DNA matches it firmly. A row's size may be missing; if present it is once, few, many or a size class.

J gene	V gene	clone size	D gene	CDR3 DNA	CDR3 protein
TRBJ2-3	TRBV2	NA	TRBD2	TGTGCCAGTTCGACTAGCGGGAGAGACACAGATACGCAGTATTTT	CASSTSGRDTDTQYF
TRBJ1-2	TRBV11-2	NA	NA	TGTGCCAGCAGCCGGGGCGGCTATGGCTACACCTTC	CASSRGGYGYTF
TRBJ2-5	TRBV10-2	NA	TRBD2	TGCGCCAGCGGGGGCAGCGGGAGTGGTTTAGAGACCCAGTACTTC	CASGGSGSGLETQYF
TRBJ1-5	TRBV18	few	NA	TGTGCCAGCTCACCGGGGATGCTTAGCAATCAGCCCCAGCATTTT	CASSPGMLSNQPQHF
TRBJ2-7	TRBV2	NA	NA	TGTGCCAGCAGCCGGGACGCAGCCTACGAGCAGTACTTC	CASSRDAAYEQYF
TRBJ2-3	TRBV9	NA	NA	TGTGCCAGCAGCGTAGGCGCTACGTTGAAGGGGGAGAACACAGATACGCAGTATTTT	CASSVGATLKGENTDTQYF
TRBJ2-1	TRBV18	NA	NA	TGTGCCAGCTCACCCGCCAATGAGCAGTTCTTC	CASSPANEQFF
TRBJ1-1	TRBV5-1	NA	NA	TGCGCCAGCAGCTTGGGGGGGAACCCTGGGATGAACACTGAAGCTTTCTTT	CASSLGGNPGMNTEAFF
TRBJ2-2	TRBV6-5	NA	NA	TGTGCCAGCAACCGAGGTGGGAACACCGGGGAGCTGTTTTTT	CASNRGGNTGELFF
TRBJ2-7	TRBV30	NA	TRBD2	TGTGCCTGGAGCCGACTAGCACAGTTCGAGCAGTACTTC	CAWSRLAQFEQYF